The 8 T cell receptor beta chains presented below share a single source sample, sequenced in a study of cytomegalovirus exposure and HLA in healthy donors. The PCR had 60 Vbeta and 13 Jbeta primers. Using immunoSEQ multiplex PCR, the repertoire was profiled, and TCRdb retains in-frame clones only, with some absent. Found here are approximately 91,000 clones, roughly 60% of them singletons; the top ten hold about 2.3%. Sequenced: PBMCs. Receptors were obtained from a human donor in good health.

Turning to this clone: One end of the junction fails to match germline, which may point to a read error. The chain is built from TRBV7-7 and TRBJ2-1, with a weak D call TRBD1 (9 bases). Germline-derived CDR1 and CDR2 are SSHAT and FNYEAQ (reference sequence). CDR3 length equals 14 residues. The CDR3 DNA is TGTGCTAGCAGCTTAGCGGGACAGGGTAATGAGCAGTTCTTC. This sequence encodes CASSLAGQGNEQFF.

The chain joins TRBV4-2 to TRBJ2-7, with 9 bases matching TRBD1. V lost 0 bases and J lost 3; bases outside the gene matches: 9. The CDR3 has 17 amino acids. CDR1 and CDR2 (germline): LGHNA, YNFKEQ. CDR3 sequence: CASSQDAGTGSFYEQYF. The CDR3 DNA reads TGTGCCAGCAGCCAAGACGCCGGGACAGGGTCGTTCTACGAGCAGTACTTC.

About this clone itself: The CDR3 end shows no conserved phenylalanine or tryptophan, and so a read error is likely. V is TRBV25-1 and J is TRBJ1-2, with D possibly TRBD1 on 5 matching bases. Germline values: CDR1 MGHDK, CDR2 SYGVNS. This CDR3 comprises 15 residues. With 0 bases removed from V and 7 bases from J, the gap between germline ends came to 15 bases. CDR3 in DNA: TGTGCCAGCAGTGAATATAGGGGCCAAGGCTCTGGCTACACCCTC. This gives the protein CASSEYRGQGSGYTL.

The rearrangement links TRBV21-1 to TRBJ1-3; the table gives TRBD1 as D, unverified against the DNA. TRBV21-1 is listed as a pseudogene. The CDR3 extends over 19 amino acids. CDR3 bases: TGTGCCAGCAAAGCAGTAAGATTGACGGGACAGTGCTCTGGAAACACCATATATTTT. It is translated as CASKAVRLTGQCSGNTIYF.

The chain carries TRBV19 and TRBJ2-7, with D uncertain. V dropped 5 bases and J dropped 2 bases, with 16 bases sitting between them. CDR3 length equals 15 residues. Germline V gene sequence: CDR1 LNHDA, CDR2 SQIVND (reference sequence). CDR3 bases: TGTGCCAGTAGTCCCCACGTGGCGCGGACCTACGAGCAGTACTTC. Translated: CASSPHVARTYEQYF.

This clone appeared a single time. This chain connects TRBV18 to TRBJ2-3; D might be TRBD2 (5 bases). The V gene's germline CDR1 is KGHSH and CDR2 LQKENI. The V gene lost 3 bases and the J gene lost 6 bases, with 13 bases spanning the gap. The CDR3 length is 14 residues. The CDR3 region is CASSPSSTTDTQYF. CDR3 sequence (DNA): TGTGCCAGCTCACCTTCCTCGACTACCGATACGCAGTATTTT. Based on the CDR3 plus reference TRBV18 and TRBJ2-3, the full variable domain is NAGVMQNPRHLVRRRGQEARLRCSPMKGHSHVYWYRQLPEEGLKFMVYLQKENIIDESGMPKERFSAEFPKEGPSILRIQQVVRGDSAAYFCASSPSSTTDTQYFGPGTRLTVL.

V is TRBV6-1 and J is TRBJ1-4; 7 bases align to TRBD1. The length of the CDR3 is 20 residues. CDR1 is MNHNS, CDR2 SASEGT, per germline. The junction had 16 bases not matched to a gene; V was cut back by 2 bases and J by 1 base. This chain's CDR3 is CASSESGDSWRLRTNEKLFF. The CDR3 DNA reads as TGTGCCAGCAGTGAATCCGGGGACAGTTGGCGGTTGCGAACTAATGAAAAACTGTTTTTT.

The chain combines TRBV14 with TRBJ2-7; 12 bases are a match to TRBD1. This CDR3 has 15 residues. Trimming removed 6 bases from V and 7 bases from J; junction bases left unmatched: 10. Germline CDR1 SGHDN, CDR2 FVKESK. This chain's CDR3 is CASSSPGQGAWEQYF. In DNA form, the CDR3 reads TGTGCCAGCAGTTCACCGGGACAGGGGGCTTGGGAGCAGTACTTC.